The entry below describes one T cell receptor beta chain. These data come from a study of T cell responses to AZD1222 COVID-19 vaccine. Assay: immunoSEQ multiplex PCR; the TCRdb copy retains only in-frame clones and omits some. Of 87,000 or so clones listed, less than 90% are singletons. CDR3 size: 14 residues. The trim removed 4 bases at V and 0 bases at J, leaving 4 bases unmatched. CDR1 and CDR2 from the germline V gene are SGHRS and YFSETQ. The chain is built from TRBV5-1 and TRBJ2-7; 7 nucleotides agree with TRBD1. This clonotype was obtained from an adult in good health. Here the sequenced sample was peripheral blood, taken on day 0 of AZD1222 vaccination. The CDR3 region has the DNA TGCGCCAGCAGCCTGAGGACAGGCTCCTACGAGCAGTACTTC. Amino acid sequence: CASSLRTGSYEQYF.